This T cell receptor beta chain was documented in a study of post-analysis software for immune sequencing data. In regard to this clonotype: Its specificity is unknown.

Findings and limits, study-wide: Among 5 or 6 TRBV segments more frequent in patients than controls were TRBV5-6, TRBV5-1 and TRBV20-1. Relative to controls, patients with multiple sclerosis showed significantly lower normalized Chao1 diversity.

CDR1 and CDR2 (germline): SGHNT, YENEEA. There are 13 residues in the CDR3. With V trimmed by 2 bases and J by 15 bases, 8 bases remained unmatched. Each TCR beta cDNA library carried unique molecular identifiers. Using its own MiXCR run on the PCR reads, TCRdb lists one record per CDR3 protein. The table shows hundreds of thousands of distinct CDR3 sequences, with about 27% occurring only once. The TCR originated in a girl aged 5-17 years with multiple sclerosis. Sequencing input: blood. The chain uses TRBV11-3 and TRBJ2-1; TRBD2 matches at 9 bases. Here the CDR3 reads CASSLLREGMLFF. The CDR3, as DNA: TGTGCCAGCAGCTTATTGCGGGAGGGCATGTTGTTCTTC.